This entry features one TCR beta chain sequence. This record belongs to a study of cytomegalovirus exposure and HLA in healthy donors. The primer mix had 60 Vbeta and 13 Jbeta primers. The protocol was immunoSEQ multiplex PCR, while the TCRdb copy is restricted to in-frame clones and leaves out a portion. The top ten clones hold about 0.6% of a sample with roughly 200,000 clones, 70% to 85% of them seen once. What was sequenced was PBMCs. The sequence came from a woman in her thirties or forties in good health and CMV-seronegative.

The CDR3 DNA follows: TGTGCCAGCAGCTCCGATGGACAGGGGGCTGGGTGGATCTATGGCTACACCTTC. Amino acids: CASSSDGQGAGWIYGYTF. The genes are TRBV7-6 and TRBJ1-2; 11 bases line up with TRBD1. V was clipped by 4 bases and J by 4 bases; unmatched bases: 14. The CDR3 is 18 amino acids. Germline CDR1 is SGHVS and CDR2 is FNYEAQ.